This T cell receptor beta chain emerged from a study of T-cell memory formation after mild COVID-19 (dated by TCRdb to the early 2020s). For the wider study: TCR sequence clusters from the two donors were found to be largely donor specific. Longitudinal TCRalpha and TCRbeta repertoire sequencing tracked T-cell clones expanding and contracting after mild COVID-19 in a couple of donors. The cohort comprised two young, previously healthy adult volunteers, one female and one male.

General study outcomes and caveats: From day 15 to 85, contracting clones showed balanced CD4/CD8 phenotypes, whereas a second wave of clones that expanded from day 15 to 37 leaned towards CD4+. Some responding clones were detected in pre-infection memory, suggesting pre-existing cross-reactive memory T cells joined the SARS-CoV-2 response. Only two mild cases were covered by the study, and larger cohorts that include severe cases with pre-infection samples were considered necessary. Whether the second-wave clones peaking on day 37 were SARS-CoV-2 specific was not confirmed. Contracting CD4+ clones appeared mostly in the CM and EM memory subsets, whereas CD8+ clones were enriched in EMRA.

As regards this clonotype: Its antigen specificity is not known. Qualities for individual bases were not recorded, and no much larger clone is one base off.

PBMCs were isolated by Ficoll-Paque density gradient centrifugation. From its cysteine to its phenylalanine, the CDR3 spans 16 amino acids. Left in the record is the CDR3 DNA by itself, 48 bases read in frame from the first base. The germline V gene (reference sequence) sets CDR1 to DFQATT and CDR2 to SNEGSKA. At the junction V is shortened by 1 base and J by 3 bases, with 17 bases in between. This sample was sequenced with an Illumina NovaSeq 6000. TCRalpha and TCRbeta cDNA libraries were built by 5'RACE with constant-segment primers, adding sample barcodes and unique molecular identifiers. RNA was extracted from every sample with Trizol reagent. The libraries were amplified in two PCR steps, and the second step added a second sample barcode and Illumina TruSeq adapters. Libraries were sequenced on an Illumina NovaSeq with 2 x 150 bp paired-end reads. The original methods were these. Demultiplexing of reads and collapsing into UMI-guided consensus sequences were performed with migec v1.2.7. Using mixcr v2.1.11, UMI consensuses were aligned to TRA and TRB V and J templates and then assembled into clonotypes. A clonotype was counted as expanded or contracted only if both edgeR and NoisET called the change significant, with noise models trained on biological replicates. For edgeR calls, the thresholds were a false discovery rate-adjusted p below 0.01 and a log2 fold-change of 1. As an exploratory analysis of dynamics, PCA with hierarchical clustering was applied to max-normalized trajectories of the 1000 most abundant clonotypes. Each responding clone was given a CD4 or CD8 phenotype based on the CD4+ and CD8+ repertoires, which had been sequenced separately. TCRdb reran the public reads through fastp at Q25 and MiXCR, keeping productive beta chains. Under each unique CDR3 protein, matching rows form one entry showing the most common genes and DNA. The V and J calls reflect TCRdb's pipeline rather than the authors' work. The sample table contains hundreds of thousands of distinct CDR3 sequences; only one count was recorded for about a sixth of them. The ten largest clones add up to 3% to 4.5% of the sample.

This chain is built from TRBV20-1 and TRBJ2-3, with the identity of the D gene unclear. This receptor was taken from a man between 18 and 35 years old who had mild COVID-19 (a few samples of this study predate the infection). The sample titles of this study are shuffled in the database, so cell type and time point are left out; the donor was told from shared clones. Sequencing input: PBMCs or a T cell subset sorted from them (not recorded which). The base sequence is TGCAGTGCTAGAGGCGTCGATCGAGGTTTAACAGATACGCAGTATTTT. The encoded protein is CSARGVDRGLTDTQYF.